This T cell receptor (beta chain) appears in the sequencing data of a study of blood T cell repertoires in COVID-19. Study in general: The analysed material was cDNA or gDNA that came from T cells, B-cell-depleted T cells, or PBMCs.

Categorization into cohorts depended on clinical history that participants reported. In the original analysis: Cell counts per sample came from amplifying reference gene primers. Method: immunoSEQ multiplex PCR; TCRdb's copy keeps in-frame clones and lacks some. That table furnishes V, J and clone size, whereas the DNA furnished D and trimming. Among about 160,000 clones listed, roughly 88% were seen once. This CDR3 contains 18 residues. J lost 0 bases, V lost 3 bases, and 8 bases had no gene match. Looked up from germline, CDR1 is SGHTA and CDR2 is FQGNSA. The clonotype originates from a woman aged 50 to 65 who had recovered from COVID-19. V gene TRBV7-2 combines with J gene TRBJ1-6, with 7 bases lining up with TRBD1. The sequenced sample was PBMCs or T cells enriched from blood (not recorded which). Here the CDR3 reads CASSLGTALSSYNSPLHF. CDR3 DNA: TGTGCCAGCAGCTTGGGGACAGCTTTAAGCTCCTATAATTCACCCCTCCACTTT.